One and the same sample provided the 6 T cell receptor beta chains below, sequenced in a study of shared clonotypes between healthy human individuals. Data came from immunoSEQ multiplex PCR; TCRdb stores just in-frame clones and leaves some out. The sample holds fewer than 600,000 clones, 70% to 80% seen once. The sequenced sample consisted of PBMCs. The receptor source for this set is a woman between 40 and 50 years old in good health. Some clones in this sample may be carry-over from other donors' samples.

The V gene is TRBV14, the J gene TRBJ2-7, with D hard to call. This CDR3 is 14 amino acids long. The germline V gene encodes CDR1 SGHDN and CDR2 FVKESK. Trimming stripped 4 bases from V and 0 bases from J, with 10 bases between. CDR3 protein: CASSPRRSSYEQYF. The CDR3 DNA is TGTGCCAGCAGCCCGAGGAGAAGCTCCTACGAGCAGTACTTC.

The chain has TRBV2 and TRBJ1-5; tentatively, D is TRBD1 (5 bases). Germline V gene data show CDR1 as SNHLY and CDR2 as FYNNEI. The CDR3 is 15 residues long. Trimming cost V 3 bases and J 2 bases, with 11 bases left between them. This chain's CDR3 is CASSDSGRRNQPQHF. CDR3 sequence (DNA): TGTGCCAGCAGTGACTCAGGGAGACGCAATCAGCCCCAGCATTTT.

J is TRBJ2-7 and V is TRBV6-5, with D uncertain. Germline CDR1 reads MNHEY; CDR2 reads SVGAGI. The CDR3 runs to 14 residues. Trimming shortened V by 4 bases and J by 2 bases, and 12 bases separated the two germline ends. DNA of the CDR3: TGTGCCAGCAGTTTTAATAGGGAAACCTACGAGCAGTACTTC. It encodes CASSFNRETYEQYF.

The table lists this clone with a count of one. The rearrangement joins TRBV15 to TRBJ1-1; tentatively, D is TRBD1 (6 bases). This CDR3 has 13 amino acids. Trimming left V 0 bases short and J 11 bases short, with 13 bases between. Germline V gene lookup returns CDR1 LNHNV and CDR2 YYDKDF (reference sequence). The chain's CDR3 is CATSREGQFRAFF. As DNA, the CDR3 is TGTGCCACCAGCAGAGAGGGACAATTCAGGGCTTTCTTT.

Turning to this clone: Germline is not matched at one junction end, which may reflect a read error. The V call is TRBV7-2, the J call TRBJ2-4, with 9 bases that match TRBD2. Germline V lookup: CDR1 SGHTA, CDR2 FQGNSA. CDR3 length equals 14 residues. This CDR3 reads CASATGTSKYIQYF. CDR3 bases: TGTGCCAGCGCCACCGGGACTAGCAAATACATTCAGTACTTC.

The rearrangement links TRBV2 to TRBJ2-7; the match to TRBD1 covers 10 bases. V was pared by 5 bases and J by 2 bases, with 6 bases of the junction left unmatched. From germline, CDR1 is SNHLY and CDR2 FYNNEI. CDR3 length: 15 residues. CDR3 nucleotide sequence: TGTGCCAGCAGTCGGGACAGGGGACCCACCTACGAGCAGTACTTC. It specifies CASSRDRGPTYEQYF.